The 24 T cell receptor beta chains presented below share a single source sample, sequenced in a study of blood T cell repertoires in COVID-19. Generated by immunoSEQ multiplex PCR, the TCRdb table keeps only in-frame clones and is missing some. Of 120,000 to 150,000 clones in the sample, 75% to 85% are singletons; the top ten hold about 5%. The sample taken for sequencing was peripheral blood. The receptors shown here come from a woman aged 50 to 65 with acute or convalescent COVID-19.

The rearrangement links TRBV19 to TRBJ1-1; TRBD1 matches 8 bases. V lost 6 bases, J lost 1 base, and 10 bases stayed unmatched. The CDR3 has 16 residues. Germline loops: CDR1 LNHDA, CDR2 SQIVND (reference sequence). The CDR3 nucleotides are TGTGCCAGTAGGGTCCTCGGGACAGGACAGAACACTGAAGCTTTCTTT. Translated, it gives CASRVLGTGQNTEAFF.

There are a few counts of this clone. V usage is TRBV11-2 and J usage is TRBJ1-2; TRBD1 matches at 8 bases. The CDR3 has 14 amino acids. V lost 6 bases and J lost 2; bases outside the gene matches: 5. The V gene's germline CDR1 is SGHAT and CDR2 FQNNGV. CDR3 sequence reads: CASRPGGPNYGYTF. The CDR3 DNA follows: TGTGCCAGCAGGCCAGGGGGCCCCAACTATGGCTACACCTTC.

V gene TRBV3-1 (or the pseudogene TRBV3-2) combines with J gene TRBJ1-1; tentatively, D is TRBD1 (6 bases). This CDR3 spans 16 amino acids. Germline V CDR1 and CDR2: LGHDT, YNNKEL (reference sequence). V lost 3 bases to trimming and J lost 1 base, with 15 bases between them. In DNA, the CDR3 is TGTGCCAGCAGCCATTTTACAGGGAAAAGGAACACTGAAGCTTTCTTT. Translating gives CASSHFTGKRNTEAFF.

The rearrangement joins TRBV30 to TRBJ1-4; 8 nucleotides align to TRBD1. V lost 3 bases, J lost 4 bases, and 7 bases stayed unmatched. The CDR3 consists of 15 residues. Germline V gene sequence: CDR1 GTSNPN, CDR2 SVGIG (reference sequence). The CDR3 sequence is CAWRPQGAGNEKLFF. In DNA form, the CDR3 reads TGTGCCTGGAGACCGCAGGGGGCGGGTAATGAAAAACTGTTTTTT.

The CDR3 loop is CASSEAQGGAGQPQHF. The CDR3 DNA reads as TGTGCCAGCAGTGAAGCGCAAGGGGGCGCAGGTCAGCCCCAGCATTTT. This chain joins TRBV2 and TRBJ1-5; 7 positions match TRBD1. This CDR3 has 16 residues. Germline trimming cut 0 bases from V and 6 bases from J; bases unmatched to any gene: 8. Germline V CDR1 and CDR2: SNHLY, FYNNEI.

The rearrangement links TRBV7-6 to TRBJ2-5; 10 bases align to TRBD2. The CDR3 has 16 residues. CDR1 is SGHVS and CDR2 is FNYEAQ in the germline V gene. After removal of 2 bases from V and 4 bases from J, the junction contained 7 bases not matched to a gene. CDR3 sequence: CASSLTAGGHVETQYF. The CDR3 nucleotides read TGTGCCAGCAGCTTAACAGCGGGGGGGCACGTAGAGACCCAGTACTTC.

This clone occurred a few times. This rearrangement joins TRBV7-2 to TRBJ1-2; D unresolved. Trimming took 1 base from V and 2 from J, leaving 20 bases between them. Germline values: CDR1 SGHTA, CDR2 FQGNSA. This CDR3 has 18 residues. This chain's CDR3 is CASSLEPSRVGSNYGYTF. In nucleotides, the CDR3 is TGTGCCAGCAGCTTAGAACCTTCAAGGGTGGGGAGCAACTATGGCTACACCTTC.

V is TRBV3-1 (or the pseudogene TRBV3-2) and J is TRBJ2-7, with a weak D call TRBD2 (5 bases). V gave up 0 bases and J gave up 2 bases, with 14 bases separating them. The CDR3 has 16 residues. Germline lookup yields CDR1 LGHDT and CDR2 YNNKEL (reference sequence). As DNA, the CDR3 is TGTGCCAGCAGCCAAGAGGTTGGTCGGAGGACCTACGAGCAGTACTTC. Protein sequence: CASSQEVGRRTYEQYF.

This chain uses TRBV4-1 with TRBJ1-4, with D perhaps matching TRBD1 (5 bases). Germline loops: CDR1 MGHRA, CDR2 YSYEKL. V lost 1 base and J lost 16, with 22 bases in between. The CDR3 spans 15 residues. CDR3 amino acids: CASSQVTLPGLPPFF. Written as DNA, the CDR3 is TGCGCCAGCAGCCAAGTAACCCTCCCAGGGCTTCCTCCGTTTTTT.

V usage is TRBV27 and J usage is TRBJ2-5, with 12 nucleotides matching TRBD2. Germline V gene sequence: CDR1 MNHEY, CDR2 SMNVEV (reference sequence). The trim removed 3 bases at V and 11 bases at J, leaving 7 bases unmatched. There are 14 residues in the CDR3. CDR3 loop: CASSFETSGGRQYF. The CDR3 nucleotides read TGTGCCAGCAGTTTCGAGACTAGCGGGGGTCGGCAGTACTTC.

The V call is TRBV7-2, the J call TRBJ2-4; 9 bases fit TRBD2. Germline CDR1 is SGHTA and CDR2 is FQGNSA. The CDR3 has 18 amino acids. V lost 1 base, J lost 1 base, and 8 bases stayed unmatched. In DNA, the CDR3 is TGTGCCAGCAGCTTAGGGGCCCCTCTAGCGGGGGCCAAAAACATTCAGTACTTC. This gives the protein CASSLGAPLAGAKNIQYF. Combining the CDR3 with reference TRBV7-2 and TRBJ2-4 gives the whole variable domain GAGVSQSPSNKVTEKGKDVELRCDPISGHTALYWYRQSLGQGLEFLIYFQGNSAPDKSGLPSDRFSAERTGGSVSTLTIQRTQQEDSAVYLCASSLGAPLAGAKNIQYFGAGTRLSVL.

DNA for the CDR3: TGTGCCAGCAGCGCCCGGGACAGGGAAAAGGGGAATCAGCCCCAGCATTTT. Translating it yields CASSARDREKGNQPQHF. The gene calls are TRBV16 and TRBJ1-5; 9 bases map to TRBD1. The ends lost 5 bases at V and 4 bases at J; junction bases unmatched: 12. This CDR3 spans 17 amino acids. Germline V gene sequence: CDR1 KGHSY, CDR2 FQNENV.

This chain links TRBV28 with TRBJ2-7; TRBD2 matches 9 bases. Losses at the gene ends were 5 bases for V and 2 bases for J; bases not matched to a gene: 7. Looked up from germline, CDR1 is MDHEN and CDR2 is SYDVKM. The CDR3 is 15 amino acids. The CDR3 DNA is TGTGCCAGCAGTCCCCCAGCGGGGGGCCCCTACGAGCAGTACTTC. Translating gives CASSPPAGGPYEQYF.

The rearrangement links TRBV13 to TRBJ2-3; D is perhaps TRBD2 (6 bases). V was shortened by 0 bases and J by 0 bases, with 7 bases between the two germline ends. Per germline, CDR1 PRHDT and CDR2 FYEKMQ (reference sequence). This CDR3 comprises 15 residues. As DNA, the CDR3 is TGTGCCAGCAGCTTAGGCGGGGGTAGCACAGATACGCAGTATTTT. Protein: CASSLGGGSTDTQYF.

The chain is built from TRBV19 and TRBJ1-5; 7 nucleotides agree with TRBD1. The trim removed 5 bases at V and 1 base at J, leaving 5 bases unmatched. In germline, CDR1 is LNHDA, CDR2 SQIVND (reference sequence). CDR3 length: 15 amino acids. The CDR3 nucleotides read TGTGCCAGTAGTCTTCAGGGGGGCAGCAATCAGCCCCAGCATTTT. Its translation is CASSLQGGSNQPQHF.

The chain combines TRBV27 with TRBJ2-6; D call uncertain. Germline CDR1 and CDR2: MNHEY and SMNVEV (reference sequence). The length of the CDR3 is 16 residues. Trimming took off 2 bases at V and 0 bases at J, with 8 bases between the two ends. The CDR3 DNA follows: TGTGCCAGCAGTTTACGCGGAATCTCTGGGGCCAACGTCCTGACTTTC. Amino acids: CASSLRGISGANVLTF.

About this clone: Other DNA sequences from this sample encode an identical CDR3 as well. This sequence joins TRBV7-9 and TRBJ2-1, with D unclear. The germline V and J ends were trimmed by 5 bases and 5 bases, with 4 bases remaining between them. The CDR3 runs to 11 residues. Germline CDR1 and CDR2: SEHNR and FQNEAQ (reference sequence). The DNA of the CDR3 is TGTGCCAGCAGCCGAGACAATGAGCAGTTCTTC. Translated, it gives CASSRDNEQFF. The full variable domain, in which reference TRBV7-9 and TRBJ2-1 provide the parts outside the CDR3, is DTGVSQNPRHKITKRGQNVTFRCDPISEHNRLYWYRQTLGQGPEFLTYFQNEAQLEKSRLLSDRFSAERPKGSFSTLEIQRTEQGDSAMYLCASSRDNEQFFGPGTRLTVL.

This clone has only a few counts. The chain joins TRBV6-1 to TRBJ1-1, with 9 bases aligning to TRBD1. In germline, CDR1 is MNHNS, CDR2 SASEGT. The trim removed 2 bases at V and 3 bases at J, leaving 4 bases unmatched. CDR3 length equals 15 residues. CDR3 loop: CASSEFGTGYTEAFF. The CDR3 bases are TGTGCCAGCAGTGAATTCGGGACAGGGTACACTGAAGCTTTCTTT.

CDR3: CASSLTPGSANEQFF. DNA of the CDR3: TGTGCCAGCAGCCTTACCCCGGGGAGCGCCAATGAGCAGTTCTTC. J is TRBJ2-1 and V is TRBV7-3, with D possibly being TRBD2 (5 bases). Trimming shortened V by 5 bases and J by 6 bases, and 17 bases separated the two germline ends. The CDR3 totals 15 residues. Germline-derived CDR1 and CDR2 are SGHTA and FQGTGA.

There are a few counts of this clone. The chain combines TRBV11-2 with TRBJ1-1, with D possibly being TRBD1 (5 bases). Germline CDR1 reads SGHAT; CDR2 reads FQNNGV. This CDR3 has 14 residues. V was clipped by 1 base and J by 3 bases, with 9 bases between them. This CDR3 reads CASSLGQYYTEAFF. CDR3 in DNA: TGTGCCAGCAGCTTAGGACAGTACTACACTGAAGCTTTCTTT.

Comments on this clone: This sample includes further DNA sequences coding for the same CDR3. The V and J genes are TRBV18 and TRBJ1-5, with 10 bases matching TRBD1. The V and J ends lost 3 bases and 4 bases, in that order; junction bases with no gene match: 0. CDR1 KGHSH and CDR2 LQKENI come from the germline V gene. The CDR3 length is 14 residues. CDR3 in DNA: TGTGCCAGCTCACCGGGACAGGGGAATCAGCCCCAGCATTTT. It specifies CASSPGQGNQPQHF.

V is TRBV4-1 and J is TRBJ2-7; TRBD1 aligns across 8 bases. The CDR3 spans 15 residues. Germline CDR1 MGHRA, CDR2 YSYEKL. The ends lost 3 bases at V and 2 bases at J; junction bases unmatched: 6. The CDR3 sequence is CASSHAGQGAYEQYF. CDR3 sequence (DNA): TGCGCCAGCAGCCATGCAGGACAGGGTGCCTACGAGCAGTACTTC.

Only one count was recorded for this clone. The chain combines TRBV6-4 with TRBJ1-2, with 9 nucleotides matching TRBD1. V lost 0 bases and J lost 8; bases outside the gene matches: 10. The germline V gene encodes CDR1 MRHNA and CDR2 SNTAGT. The CDR3 is made up of 16 amino acids. CDR3 sequence: CASSDSKGQGGRGYTF. CDR3 nucleotide sequence: TGTGCCAGCAGTGACTCGAAGGGACAGGGTGGACGCGGCTACACCTTC.

This rearrangement joins TRBV7-9 to TRBJ1-1; D gene ambiguous. The germline gives CDR1 SEHNR, CDR2 FQNEAQ (reference sequence). V was cut by 1 base and J by 10 bases, with 7 bases left in between. The CDR3 contains 11 residues. CDR3 residues: CASSLEEAAFF. The DNA of the CDR3 is TGTGCCAGCAGCTTAGAAGAGGCAGCTTTCTTT.